The 13 T cell receptor beta chains in this list originate from one sample, sequenced in a study of T cell repertoires in cytomegalovirus infection. TCRdb re-analysed the reads in MiXCR, keeping a single row per CDR3 protein. The top ten hold under 3.5% of the sample, which has 150,000 to 200,000 distinct CDR3 sequences, about 20% seen once. Sequenced input: PBMCs. These receptors were taken from a human donor in good health (CMV status not recorded). Some clones in this sample may be carry-over from other donors' samples.

V usage is TRBV23-1 and J usage is TRBJ1-3, with D unclear. TRBV23-1 belongs to the ORF category, with a function that is uncertain. This CDR3 has 18 amino acids. The V end was cut by 6 bases, the J end by 0 bases, with 21 bases between. CDR3 region: CASSHPAIHEGSGNTIYF. The DNA for the CDR3 is TGCGCCAGCAGCCACCCCGCTATTCACGAGGGCTCTGGAAACACCATATATTTT.

This clonotype has more than one count but fewer than ten. The genes are TRBV6-1 and TRBJ2-2; D not resolved. The CDR3 consists of 15 residues. Deletions cut 6 bases from V and 4 bases from J, with 15 bases between. Germline loops: CDR1 MNHNS, CDR2 SASEGT. CDR3 nucleotides: TGTGCCAGCAGAATGAACACCGCCGGCACCGGGGAGCTGTTTTTT. Its protein is CASRMNTAGTGELFF.

In regard to this clonotype: This sequence may be a read error, since a much larger clone differs from it by one base. The chain uses TRBV7-6 and TRBJ1-4; TRBD1 matches 7 bases. The CDR3 runs to 14 residues. The ends lost 4 bases at V and 12 bases at J; junction bases unmatched: 11. The V gene's germline CDR1 is SGHVS and CDR2 FNYEAQ. CDR3 DNA sequence: TGTGCCAGCAGCTCGACAGGGCCAAAAGAACAACTGTTTTTT. Its translation is CASSSTGPKEQLFF.

This chain connects TRBV5-4 to TRBJ2-2, with TRBD1 identical over 10 bases. The germline V gene has CDR1 SGHNT and CDR2 YYREEE (reference sequence). The trim removed 0 bases at V and 5 bases at J, leaving 4 bases unmatched. This CDR3 has 16 amino acids. CDR3 coding DNA: TGTGCCAGCAGCTTGGGGCGGGACAGGGGAACCGGGGAGCTGTTTTTT. It yields the protein CASSLGRDRGTGELFF.

This clonotype was detected only a few times. The chain links TRBV5-1 to TRBJ1-1, with 7 bases aligning to TRBD1. After removal of 4 bases from V and 4 bases from J, the junction contained 7 bases not matched to a gene. The CDR3 is 14 amino acids. Germline CDR1 SGHRS, CDR2 YFSETQ. The CDR3 loop is CASSGPGGITEAFF. The DNA of the CDR3 is TGCGCCAGCAGCGGGCCAGGGGGTATCACTGAAGCTTTCTTT.

V usage is TRBV28 and J usage is TRBJ1-1; D gene uncertain. V dropped 5 bases and J dropped 0 bases, with 13 bases sitting between them. Germline CDR1 and CDR2: MDHEN and SYDVKM. The CDR3 contains 15 residues. The CDR3 DNA reads TGTGCCAGCAGTCTCACCGGGCCATTGAACACTGAAGCTTTCTTT. Its translation: CASSLTGPLNTEAFF.

This clonotype has just a few counts. This sequence joins TRBV28 and TRBJ2-5; D is possibly TRBD1 (6 bases). CDR1 MDHEN and CDR2 SYDVKM come from the germline V gene. Trimming removed 3 bases from V and 4 bases from J, with 18 bases in between. This CDR3 spans 16 amino acids. For the CDR3, the DNA is TGTGCCAGCAGTTTCATTGTTGAGGGCAGGGGAGAGACCCAGTACTTC. Translating gives CASSFIVEGRGETQYF.

This clonotype was seen repeatedly, ten times or more. The CDR3 DNA is TGTGCCAGCAGCTGGCGACTAGCGGGAGAGTTAAAGGGTGAGCAGTTCTTC. Translated: CASSWRLAGELKGEQFF. This rearrangement joins TRBV7-8 to TRBJ2-1, with 12 bases identical to TRBD2. J lost 9 bases, V lost 4 bases, and 13 bases had no gene match. Per the germline V gene, CDR1 is SGHVS and CDR2 is FQNEAQ. This CDR3 is built from 17 residues.

This clonotype was seen a few times. The V and J genes are TRBV7-9 and TRBJ2-5, with 9 bases aligning to TRBD1. The CDR3 sequence is 14 residues long. Trimming removed 5 bases from V and 3 bases from J; junction bases left unmatched: 4. The germline V gene has CDR1 SEHNR and CDR2 FQNEAQ (reference sequence). The CDR3 spells CASSPRTGEETQYF. In nucleotides, the CDR3 is TGTGCCAGCAGCCCGCGGACAGGGGAAGAGACCCAGTACTTC.

This clonotype has ten or more counts. This sequence joins TRBV7-8 and TRBJ2-7; 12 positions agree with TRBD1. This CDR3 spans 16 amino acids. After removal of 3 bases from V and 4 bases from J, the junction contained 7 bases not matched to a gene. CDR1 and CDR2 from the germline V gene are SGHVS and FQNEAQ. The CDR3 nucleotides are TGTGCCAGCAGCTTTCTAAAGGGACAGGGGGCATACGAGCAGTACTTC. Its translation: CASSFLKGQGAYEQYF.

This clonotype has at least ten counts. V gene TRBV7-3 combines with J gene TRBJ2-1; D tentatively fits TRBD1 or TRBD2 (5 bases each). Germline CDR1 SGHTA, CDR2 FQGTGA. The CDR3 contains 15 residues. Trimming stripped 5 bases from V and 8 bases from J, with 19 bases between. The CDR3 loop is CASSSGTASLDEQFF. For the CDR3, the DNA is TGTGCCAGCAGCAGTGGGACGGCTAGTCTCGATGAGCAGTTCTTC.

The chain carries TRBV2 and TRBJ2-5; no clear D gene. Germline V gene sequence: CDR1 SNHLY, CDR2 FYNNEI. The CDR3 covers 13 residues. Between the trimmed V and J ends, which lost 2 bases and 2 bases, there was a span of 6 bases. CDR3 DNA: TGTGCCAGCAGTGAATGGGCTCAAGAGACCCAGTACTTC. Translated, it gives CASSEWAQETQYF.

This clonotype has just a few counts. The V and J genes are TRBV11-3 and TRBJ2-1; no clear D. This CDR3 has 13 residues. From germline, CDR1 is SGHNT and CDR2 YENEEA. The V gene lost 2 bases and the J gene lost 6 bases, with 8 bases spanning the gap. The CDR3 DNA reads as TGTGCCAGCAGCTTACCCCCCGGCAATGAGCAGTTCTTC. Protein sequence: CASSLPPGNEQFF.